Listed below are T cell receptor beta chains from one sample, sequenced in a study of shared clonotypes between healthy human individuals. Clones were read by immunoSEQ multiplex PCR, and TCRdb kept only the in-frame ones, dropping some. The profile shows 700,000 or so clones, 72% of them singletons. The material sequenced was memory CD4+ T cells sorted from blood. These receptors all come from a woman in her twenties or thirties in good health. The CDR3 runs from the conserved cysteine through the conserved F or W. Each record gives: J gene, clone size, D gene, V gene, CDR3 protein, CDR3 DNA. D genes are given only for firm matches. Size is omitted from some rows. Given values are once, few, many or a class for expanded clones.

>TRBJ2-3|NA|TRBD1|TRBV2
CASRTGSYADTQYF
TGTGCCAGCCGGACAGGGTCTTACGCAGATACGCAGTATTTT
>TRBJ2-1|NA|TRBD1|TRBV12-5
CASGLEQGTFNEQFF
TGTGCTAGTGGTTTGGAACAGGGGACCTTCAATGAGCAGTTCTTC
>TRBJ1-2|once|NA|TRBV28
CASSLSLAGAGGYTF
TGTGCCAGCAGTTTAAGTCTCGCGGGAGCCGGGGGCTACACCTTC
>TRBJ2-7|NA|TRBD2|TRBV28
CASMMGSGRPNF
TGTGCCAGCATGATGGGGAGCGGGAGGCCAAACTTC
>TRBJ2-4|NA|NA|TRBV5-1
CASSLADYGAKNIQYF
TGCGCCAGCAGCTTGGCGGATTACGGAGCCAAAAACATTCAGTACTTC
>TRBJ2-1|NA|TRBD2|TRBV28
CASSLSAAGGRNEQFF
TGTGCCAGCAGTTTATCGGCTGCGGGAGGGCGGAATGAGCAGTTCTTC
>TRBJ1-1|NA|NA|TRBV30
CAWSAPLPAEAFF
TGTGCCTGGAGTGCCCCCCTTCCGGCAGAAGCTTTCTTT
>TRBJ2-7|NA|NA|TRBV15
CATSRDIAYEQYF
TGTGCCACCAGCAGAGATATCGCCTACGAGCAGTACTTC
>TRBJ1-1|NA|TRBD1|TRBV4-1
CASSRTETGLNTEAFF
TGCGCCAGCAGCCGGACTGAGACAGGGCTGAACACTGAAGCTTTCTTT
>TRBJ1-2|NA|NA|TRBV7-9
CASSLVGLGDYGYTF
TGTGCCAGCAGCTTAGTCGGACTGGGGGACTATGGCTACACCTTC
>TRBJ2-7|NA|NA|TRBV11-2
CASSFYGNSYEQYF
TGTGCCAGCAGCTTTTACGGGAACTCCTACGAGCAGTACTTC
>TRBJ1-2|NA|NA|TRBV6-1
CASKGPTNNYGYTF
TGTGCCAGCAAGGGACCCACGAACAACTATGGCTACACCTTC
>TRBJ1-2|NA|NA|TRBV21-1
CASSGLRGPYGYTF
TGTGCCAGCAGCGGACTCCGGGGGCCATATGGCTACACCTTC
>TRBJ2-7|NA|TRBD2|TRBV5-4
CASSLDLLATGGEQYF
TGTGCCAGCAGCTTGGACCTTTTGGCGACGGGGGGCGAGCAGTACTTC
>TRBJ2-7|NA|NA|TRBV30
CAWTGGGYEQYF
TGTGCCTGGACCGGGGGAGGTTACGAGCAGTACTTC
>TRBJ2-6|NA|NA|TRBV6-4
CASSIDPSGANVLTF
TGTGCCAGCAGCATTGATCCCTCTGGGGCCAACGTCCTGACTTTC
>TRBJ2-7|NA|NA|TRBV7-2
CASSLVVQGHEQYF
TGTGCCAGCAGCTTAGTGGTACAGGGCCACGAGCAGTACTTC
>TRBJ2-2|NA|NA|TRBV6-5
CASSRGFSGELFF
TGTGCCAGCAGTAGAGGGTTCTCGGGGGAGCTGTTTTTT
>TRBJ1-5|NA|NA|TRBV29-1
CSVCTGMLDQPQHF
TGCAGCGTTTGCACAGGGATGCTCGATCAGCCCCAGCATTTT
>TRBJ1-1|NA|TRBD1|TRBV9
CASSSRGTDSLGAFF
TGTGCCAGCAGCTCCAGGGGGACGGACTCCCTGGGGGCTTTCTTT
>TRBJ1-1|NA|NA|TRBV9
CASSGPGGPAFF
TGTGCCAGCAGCGGGCCTGGGGGGCCAGCTTTCTTT
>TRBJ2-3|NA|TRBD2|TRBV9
CASSVDPPTSGPTDTQYF
TGTGCCAGCAGCGTAGACCCGCCGACTAGCGGCCCCACAGATACGCAGTATTTT
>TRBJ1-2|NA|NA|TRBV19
CASSISSNSGIYGYTF
TGTGCCAGTAGTATCAGCTCGAACAGTGGAATCTATGGCTACACCTTC
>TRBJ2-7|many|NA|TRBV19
CASSRTPGTGLSYEQYF
TGTGCCAGTAGTAGAACCCCCGGGACGGGACTTTCCTACGAGCAGTACTTC
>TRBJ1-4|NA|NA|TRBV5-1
CASSATDRGEKLFF
TGCGCCAGCAGCGCGACGGACCGCGGGGAAAAACTGTTTTTT
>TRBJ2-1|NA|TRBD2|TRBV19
CASSGGAGGAYNEQFF
TGTGCCAGTAGTGGGGGAGCGGGAGGGGCCTACAATGAGCAGTTCTTC
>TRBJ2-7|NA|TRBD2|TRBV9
CASSVGLAGSYEQYF
TGTGCCAGCAGCGTAGGGCTAGCGGGGTCCTACGAGCAGTACTTC
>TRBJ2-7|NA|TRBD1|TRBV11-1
CASSRRTGTQYF
TGTGCCAGCAGCCGTCGGACAGGGACGCAGTACTTC
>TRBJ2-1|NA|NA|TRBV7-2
CASSSSVLVSYNEQFF
TGTGCCAGCAGCTCGTCTGTGCTAGTCTCCTACAATGAGCAGTTCTTC
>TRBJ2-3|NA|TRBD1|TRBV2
CASRGGFTTDTQYF
TGTGCCAGCAGAGGGGGCTTCACCACAGATACGCAGTATTTT
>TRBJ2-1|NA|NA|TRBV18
CASSRDTSSFEQFF
TGTGCCAGCTCACGGGACACTAGCTCCTTTGAGCAGTTCTTC
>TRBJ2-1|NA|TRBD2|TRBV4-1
CASSQELAGLTSSYNEQFF
TGCGCCAGCAGCCAAGAACTAGCGGGGCTAACTAGCTCCTACAATGAGCAGTTCTTC
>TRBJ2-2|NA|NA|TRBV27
CASSLWGVDTGELFF
TGTGCCAGCAGTTTATGGGGGGTGGACACCGGGGAGCTGTTTTTT
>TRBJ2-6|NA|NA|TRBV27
CASSLSRLLSSGANVLTF
TGTGCCAGCAGTTTATCTCGTCTTCTGAGCTCTGGGGCCAACGTCCTGACTTTC
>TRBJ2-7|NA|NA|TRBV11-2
CASSSGHAVSFWEQYF
TGTGCCAGCAGCTCCGGACACGCGGTTAGCTTCTGGGAGCAGTACTTC
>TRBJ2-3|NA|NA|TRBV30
CAWSVRGADTQYF
TGTGCCTGGAGTGTCCGGGGTGCAGATACGCAGTATTTT
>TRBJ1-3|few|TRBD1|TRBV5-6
CASSLGQGAAGNTIYF
TGTGCCAGCAGCTTGGGGCAGGGGGCCGCAGGAAACACCATATATTTT
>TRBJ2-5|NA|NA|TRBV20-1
CSAMALGTQYF
TGCAGTGCTATGGCCCTTGGGACCCAGTACTTC
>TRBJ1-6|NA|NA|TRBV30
CAWVAGHENSPLHF
TGTGCCTGGGTGGCAGGGCACGAAAATTCACCCCTCCACTTT
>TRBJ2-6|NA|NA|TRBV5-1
CASSLRGDGANVLTF
TGCGCCAGCAGCTTACGCGGGGACGGGGCCAACGTCCTGACTTTC
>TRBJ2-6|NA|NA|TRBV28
CASIDQAGANVLTF
TGTGCCAGCATAGACCAGGCTGGGGCCAACGTCCTGACTTTC
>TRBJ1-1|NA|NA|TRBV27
CASSFRAANTEAFF
TGTGCCAGCAGTTTTCGGGCAGCGAACACTGAAGCTTTCTTT
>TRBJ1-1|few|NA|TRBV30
CAWSPQGNTEAFF
TGTGCCTGGAGTCCCCAAGGGAACACTGAAGCTTTCTTT
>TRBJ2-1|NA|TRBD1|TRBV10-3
CAISTGGGYNEQFF
TGTGCCATCTCGACAGGGGGCGGCTACAATGAGCAGTTCTTC
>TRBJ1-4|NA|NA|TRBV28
CASSFETKGEKLFF
TGTGCCAGCAGTTTCGAGACTAAGGGTGAAAAACTGTTTTTT